This T cell receptor (beta chain) was captured by sequencing in a study of blood T cells in healthy people across ages. V was clipped by 4 bases and J by 5 bases, with 11 bases between them. Germline V gene sequence: CDR1 SQVTM, CDR2 ANQGSEA. This CDR3 comprises 12 residues. A sample-barcoded 5' primer and a J-beta primer mix were used in a second PCR of roughly 6 to 11 cycles. Every single cDNA molecule received a tag from a template-switch adaptor with 12 random nucleotides. TCRdb re-derived calls from the 5' RACE reads in MiXCR, one entry per CDR3 protein. Of roughly 680,000 distinct CDR3 sequences listed, approximately 50% are singletons.

This receptor was obtained from an older woman in good health. The chain carries TRBV29-1 and TRBJ2-5, with D possibly matching TRBD2 (6 bases). Input material: blood. CDR3 nucleotides: TGCAGCGTTGCGTGGGGGGTCGAGACCCAGTACTTC. Translation gives CSVAWGVETQYF.